This is a list of T cell receptor beta chains from one sample in a study of blood T cell repertoires in COVID-19. Here immunoSEQ multiplex PCR was the method, and the copy in TCRdb shows in-frame clones only, minus some. The sample carries about 45,000 clones, less than 90% recorded once. Sequenced input: peripheral blood. These TCRs come from a human donor in a cohort sampled during active COVID-19. Both conserved end residues are part of each CDR3.

cdr3_aa: CASSPSGGHYEQYF; j_call: TRBJ2-7; cdr3_length: 14; v_call: TRBV6-5
cdr3_aa: CASTLDRGGLSGANVLTF; j_call: TRBJ2-6; cdr3_length: 18; v_call: TRBV9
cdr3_aa: CASSLAQTYEQYF; j_call: TRBJ2-7; cdr3_length: 13; v_call: TRBV27
cdr3_aa: CASSLVVAPNQDGYTF; j_call: TRBJ1-2; cdr3_length: 16; v_call: TRBV5-1
cdr3_aa: CASGRQGAGTGELFF; j_call: TRBJ2-2; cdr3_length: 15; v_call: TRBV12-5
cdr3_aa: CASRQTRGHGNTIYF; j_call: TRBJ1-3; cdr3_length: 15; v_call: TRBV5-1
cdr3_aa: CASTTGGDTTNTEAFF; j_call: TRBJ1-1; cdr3_length: 16; v_call: TRBV28
cdr3_aa: CASSHPGGSYGYTF; j_call: TRBJ1-2; cdr3_length: 14; v_call: TRBV6-2/TRBV6-3
cdr3_aa: CASSEQGERTEAFF; j_call: TRBJ1-1; cdr3_length: 14; v_call: TRBV2
cdr3_aa: CASSPLPGLNTDTQYF; j_call: TRBJ2-3; cdr3_length: 16; v_call: TRBV14
cdr3_aa: CASSLELAGGLSEQFF; j_call: TRBJ2-1; cdr3_length: 16; v_call: TRBV11-2
cdr3_aa: CASSTTAGPVYEQYF; j_call: TRBJ2-7; cdr3_length: 15; v_call: TRBV19
cdr3_aa: CASQKGSDTQYF; j_call: TRBJ2-3; cdr3_length: 12; v_call: TRBV3-1/TRBV3-2
cdr3_aa: CASSPSVVETQYF; j_call: TRBJ2-5; cdr3_length: 13; v_call: TRBV18
cdr3_aa: CASQRGGQETQYF; j_call: TRBJ2-5; cdr3_length: 13; v_call: TRBV2
cdr3_aa: CASSVAAVAGYGYTF; j_call: TRBJ1-2; cdr3_length: 15; v_call: TRBV9
cdr3_aa: CASSLSGGSSYEQYF; j_call: TRBJ2-7; cdr3_length: 15; v_call: TRBV6-2/TRBV6-3
cdr3_aa: CASSLGASGANTGELFF; j_call: TRBJ2-2; cdr3_length: 17; v_call: TRBV7-6
cdr3_aa: CASQGTANQPQHF; j_call: TRBJ1-5; cdr3_length: 13; v_call: TRBV6-5
cdr3_aa: CASSLAGLNQPQHF; j_call: TRBJ1-5; cdr3_length: 14; v_call: TRBV13
cdr3_aa: CASSISGYTGELFF; j_call: TRBJ2-2; cdr3_length: 14; v_call: TRBV19
cdr3_aa: CASSLEGVRDTEAFF; j_call: TRBJ1-1; cdr3_length: 15; v_call: TRBV7-3
cdr3_aa: CASSHSLPTEGANEQYF; j_call: TRBJ2-7; cdr3_length: 17; v_call: TRBV3-1/TRBV3-2
cdr3_aa: CASSDSGGADTQYF; j_call: TRBJ2-3; cdr3_length: 14; v_call: TRBV6-4
cdr3_aa: CAWLTVKGNTIYF; j_call: TRBJ1-3; cdr3_length: 13; v_call: TRBV30
cdr3_aa: CASSPGRGGTGELFF; j_call: TRBJ2-2; cdr3_length: 15; v_call: TRBV11-2
cdr3_aa: CASSILRGGASGNEQFF; j_call: TRBJ2-1; cdr3_length: 17; v_call: TRBV19
cdr3_aa: CASSEGRAPHYGYTF; j_call: TRBJ1-2; cdr3_length: 15; v_call: TRBV6-1
cdr3_aa: CASSANSPGELFF; j_call: TRBJ2-2; cdr3_length: 13; v_call: TRBV9
cdr3_aa: CASRLSGEKLFF; j_call: TRBJ1-4; cdr3_length: 12; v_call: TRBV19
cdr3_aa: CASSPSAGVGSYNEQFF; j_call: TRBJ2-1; cdr3_length: 17; v_call: TRBV13
cdr3_aa: CASSGRRVNSPLHF; j_call: TRBJ1-6; cdr3_length: 14; v_call: TRBV5-6
cdr3_aa: CAISESGTGSTYEQYF; j_call: TRBJ2-7; cdr3_length: 16; v_call: TRBV10-3
cdr3_aa: CASSSFLPSSGNTIYF; j_call: TRBJ1-3; cdr3_length: 16; v_call: TRBV7-2
cdr3_aa: CASSYRDRVGSPLHF; j_call: TRBJ1-6; cdr3_length: 15; v_call: TRBV13
cdr3_aa: CASSSGLAGTDTQYF; j_call: TRBJ2-3; cdr3_length: 15; v_call: TRBV5-1
cdr3_aa: CASSPTGSNQPQHF; j_call: TRBJ1-5; cdr3_length: 14; v_call: TRBV6-5
cdr3_aa: CASSVVDRDGELFF; j_call: TRBJ2-2; cdr3_length: 14; v_call: TRBV9
cdr3_aa: CASSLLGKGQETQYF; j_call: TRBJ2-5; cdr3_length: 15; v_call: TRBV4-1
cdr3_aa: CARSWPPGGGETQYF; j_call: TRBJ2-5; cdr3_length: 15; v_call: TRBV5-3
cdr3_aa: CASSLGGGQGVYEQFF; j_call: TRBJ2-1; cdr3_length: 16; v_call: TRBV5-1
cdr3_aa: CATSKRQGSGELFF; j_call: TRBJ2-2; cdr3_length: 14; v_call: TRBV15
cdr3_aa: CASSPTTSTDTQYF; j_call: TRBJ2-3; cdr3_length: 14; v_call: TRBV7-2
cdr3_aa: CASSLGDKWEQYF; j_call: TRBJ2-7; cdr3_length: 13; v_call: TRBV5-1
cdr3_aa: CASSSTGNTEAFF; j_call: TRBJ1-1; cdr3_length: 13; v_call: TRBV18